This entry is about one T cell receptor beta chain. The sample holds one count of this clone. There is no known antigen for this receptor. Base qualities are not at hand, and no much larger clone is one base apart. The source of the sample is a study of T cell responses to AZD1222 COVID-19 vaccine (dated by TCRdb to the early 2020s). With respect to the entire study: AZD1222 recipients whose second dose came at about 4 weeks and those whose second dose came at about 12 weeks were combined into one group, since spike-specific TCR depth and breadth did not differ between the two schedules. TCR sequencing was performed for more than 230 trial participants, of whom roughly 200 were given two doses of AZD1222 and some 25 were given two doses of MenACWY control vaccine. Enrollment into the trials was organized by age into subgroups of 18-55, 56-69 and 70-plus years, and those subgroups contained approximately 160, 26 and 62 TCR-sequenced participants, respectively.

Taken with the paper, the label for time point translates to: baseline before first vaccination. Vaccinee samples came from UK trials COV001 and COV002, including a single-blind randomized controlled phase 2/3 trial of AZD1222 (ChAdOx1 nCoV-19) in healthy adults. For TCRbeta chain sequencing, PBMC samples from trial participants were taken at day 0 and at day 28 after the second dose. Broader findings and caveats from the paper: Nearly half of unique spike-specific TCRs reportedly recognized epitopes outside regions mutated in the B.1.351 and B.1.1.7 variants. The whole spike protein was spanned by vaccine-associated CD4 TCRs, and dominant responses were seen in regions 160-218 and 743-854. No day 14 peak-response samples were available, so repertoires were characterized only after the peak T cell response. Most participants were white British and females outnumbered males, and the authors suggested that clonal diversity may have been underestimated. Conclusions about previously exposed vaccinees are limited, since just five or six AZD1222 recipients were seropositive for SARS-CoV-2 at baseline. After two AZD1222 doses, spike-specific TCR breadth and depth were significantly higher than at day 0 and than in MenACWY recipients. The 56-69-year group was small, and its depth increase did not reach significance, likely because of low power.

The CDR3 regions of human TCRbeta chains were analyzed by immunosequencing. The published analysis was carried out like this. TCRs in the repertoires were compared against a reference library of SARS-CoV-2-specific TCRs that had been generated with the MIRA antigen-specificity platform. Breadth was defined as the fraction of unique TCRs that were SARS-CoV-2-associated. Depth was defined as the fraction of total T cells that were SARS-CoV-2-associated. Each spike-specific TCR was assigned to its reactive spike region and to a CD4 or CD8 class using the MIRA data. Log10-transformed breadth and depth values were compared by one-way ANOVA with Sidak's multiple comparisons tests. The immuneACCESS repertoire file appears here via TCRdb, limited to in-frame rearrangements. These files lack a portion of the clones; in checked studies, under half of the deficit traces to unresolved V genes, and the cause of the others is not known. The V and J calls and clone size were taken over from that table, and D and trimming were inferred from the DNA. The sample data list about 130,000 clones, and just over 85% of these were observed just once. About 22% of the sample rests with the top ten.

Germline trimming: 3 bases from V, 2 bases from J; junction bases outside gene matches: 4. From the cysteine through the phenylalanine, the CDR3 covers 14 amino acids. Here the CDR3 DNA is all that survives: 42 bases in frame from base 1. Reading the germline V gene (reference sequence) gives CDR1 DFQATT and CDR2 SNEGSKA. The material was peripheral blood, obtained on day 0 of AZD1222 vaccination. The receptor was isolated from an adult in good health. The V and J segments used are TRBV20-1 and TRBJ2-7; the junction holds 10 bases that match TRBD2. The DNA reads as follows: TGCAGTGCTAGTCGGGGACTAGCGACCTACGAGCAGTACTTC. Translated, it reads CSASRGLATYEQYF.